This is a list of T cell receptor beta chains from one sample in a study. TCRdb processed the RT-PCR reads anew with MiXCR; each CDR3 protein has one entry. The table records almost 700,000 distinct CDR3 sequences, over 12% of them present only once. The sequenced sample consisted of memory CD4+ T cells from blood. These receptors all come from a female donor in good health, serving as a healthy control. The CDR3 runs from the conserved cysteine through the conserved F or W. D genes are given only for firm matches. Expanded clones get a size class; other rows say once, few or many, or leave the size out.

J gene	clone size	V gene	D gene	CDR3 DNA	CDR3 protein
TRBJ2-7	NA	TRBV5-1	NA	TGCGCCAGCAGCTTGCGGGGACCTCCCGGATACGAGCAGTACTTC	CASSLRGPPGYEQYF
TRBJ2-5	NA	TRBV6-2/TRBV6-3	NA	TGTGCCAGCAGACCAACAGGAGCGGCGGGACGGGAGACCCAGTACTTC	CASRPTGAAGRETQYF
TRBJ2-1	many	TRBV7-3	TRBD1	TGTGCCAGCAGCTTAATGTCAGGGGGTAGTCTGCAGTTCTTC	CASSLMSGGSLQFF
TRBJ2-1	NA	TRBV15	TRBD2	TGTGCCACCAGCAGCGGGACTAGCGCACAACCTGTCAATGAGCAGTTCTTC	CATSSGTSAQPVNEQFF
TRBJ1-1	NA	TRBV27	TRBD1	TGTGCCAGCAGTTTTACGCGACAGGGACGGACTGAAGCTTTCTTT	CASSFTRQGRTEAFF
TRBJ1-2	NA	TRBV12-3/TRBV12-4	NA	TGTGCCAGCAAGGATTCGGGACGGGCCGGCTACACCTTC	CASKDSGRAGYTF
TRBJ2-3	NA	TRBV4-3	TRBD2	TGCGCCAGCAGCCCGCTAGCGGGGGTGAAGGGCACAGATACGCAGTATTTT	CASSPLAGVKGTDTQYF
TRBJ2-4	few	TRBV6-5	TRBD2	TGTGCCAGCAGCCGACTCTACCCGGGACTAGCGACCAAAAACATTCAGTACTTC	CASSRLYPGLATKNIQYF
TRBJ2-5	many	TRBV20-1	TRBD2	TGCAGTGCTAGAACGACTAGCCGGACCGAGACCCAGTACTTC	CSARTTSRTETQYF
TRBJ1-5	many	TRBV6-2/TRBV6-3	NA	TGTGCCAGCAGTCCGATCCAGGGAGGCAATCAGCCCCAGCATTTT	CASSPIQGGNQPQHF
TRBJ1-3	once	TRBV12-3/TRBV12-4	NA	TGTGCCAGCAGTGGACCCCGAACTCCCTCTGGAAACACCATATATTTT	CASSGPRTPSGNTIYF
TRBJ2-1	once	TRBV6-5	NA	TGTGCCACCGGCCGTGGGGCGCGTACCTACAATGAGCAGTTCTTC	CATGRGARTYNEQFF
TRBJ1-3	NA	TRBV20-1	NA	TGCAGTGCTAGAGTAGGAGGGGTCGGAAACACCATATATTTT	CSARVGGVGNTIYF
TRBJ2-7	few	TRBV4-1	TRBD1	TGCGCCAGCAGTCCCTACCTGGACAGGGGGTCACTTTACGAGCAGTACTTC	CASSPYLDRGSLYEQYF
TRBJ2-1	NA	TRBV9	NA	TGTGCCAGCAGCGCTAGGTTGCGTAGCTCCTACAATGAGCAGTTCTTC	CASSARLRSSYNEQFF
TRBJ2-5	many	TRBV10-3	NA	TGTGCCATCAGTGTCGCAGGGAGAGAGACCCAGTACTTC	CAISVAGRETQYF
TRBJ2-3	many	TRBV28	NA	TGTGCCAGCAGTTCACACAGGGTCCCTACAGATACGCAGTATTTT	CASSSHRVPTDTQYF
TRBJ1-5	many	TRBV7-3	NA	TGTGCCAGCAGCTTAAGCTTGGGGGAGCCCCAGCATTTT	CASSLSLGEPQHF
TRBJ1-1	few	TRBV28	NA	TGTGCCAGCGGAGTAGAGACTGAAGCTTTCTTT	CASGVETEAFF
TRBJ1-4	NA	TRBV30	NA	TGTGCCTGGGGAATGGACCTTAATGAAAAACTGTTTTTT	CAWGMDLNEKLFF
TRBJ1-2	NA	TRBV25-1	NA	TGTGCCAGCAGTGAATCGATTGGGGGGCGGTATGGCTACACCTTC	CASSESIGGRYGYTF
TRBJ2-2	NA	TRBV3-1	NA	TGTGCCAGCAGCCAAGACAGGTTATGGACCGGGGAGCTGTTTTTT	CASSQDRLWTGELFF
TRBJ2-5	many	TRBV10-3	TRBD2	TGTGCCATCAGTGATCGGGGGGAAGAGACCCAGTACTTC	CAISDRGEETQYF
TRBJ2-2	few	TRBV20-1	TRBD2	TGCAGTGCCACGGGAGGGCCCGGCACCGGGGAGCTGTTTTTT	CSATGGPGTGELFF